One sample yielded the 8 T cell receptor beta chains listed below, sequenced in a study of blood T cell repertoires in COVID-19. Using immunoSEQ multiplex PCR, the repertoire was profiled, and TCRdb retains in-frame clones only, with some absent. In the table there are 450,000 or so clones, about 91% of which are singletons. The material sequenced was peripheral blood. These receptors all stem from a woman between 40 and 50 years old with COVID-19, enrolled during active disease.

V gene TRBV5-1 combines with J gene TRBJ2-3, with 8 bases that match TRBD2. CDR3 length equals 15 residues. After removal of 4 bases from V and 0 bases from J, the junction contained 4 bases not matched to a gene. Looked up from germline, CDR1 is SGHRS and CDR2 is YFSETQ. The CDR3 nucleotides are TGCGCCAGCAGCGTTAGCGGGGCTAGCACAGATACGCAGTATTTT. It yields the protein CASSVSGASTDTQYF.

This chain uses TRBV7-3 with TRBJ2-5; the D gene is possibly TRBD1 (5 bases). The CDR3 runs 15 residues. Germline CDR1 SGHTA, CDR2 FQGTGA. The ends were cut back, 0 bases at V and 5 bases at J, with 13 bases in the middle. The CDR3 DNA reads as TGTGCCAGCAGCTTAACGGTCCCTCCAGGGGAGACCCAGTACTTC. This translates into CASSLTVPPGETQYF.

CDR3 bases: TGTGCCAGCAGTTTTTCCTTAGCGGGAGACACCTACGAGCAGTACTTC. Its protein product is CASSFSLAGDTYEQYF. The gene calls are TRBV28 and TRBJ2-7; 9 bases are shared with TRBD2. The CDR3 consists of 16 residues. Germline V gene lookup returns CDR1 MDHEN and CDR2 SYDVKM. J was trimmed by 2 bases and V by 3 bases; bases with no gene match: 8.

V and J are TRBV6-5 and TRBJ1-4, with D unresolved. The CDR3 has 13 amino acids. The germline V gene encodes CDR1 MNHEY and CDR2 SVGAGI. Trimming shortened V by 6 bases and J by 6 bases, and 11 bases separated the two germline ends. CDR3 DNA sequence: TGTGCCAGCAGCGAGAGGCGGGATGAAAAACTGTTTTTT. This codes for CASSERRDEKLFF.

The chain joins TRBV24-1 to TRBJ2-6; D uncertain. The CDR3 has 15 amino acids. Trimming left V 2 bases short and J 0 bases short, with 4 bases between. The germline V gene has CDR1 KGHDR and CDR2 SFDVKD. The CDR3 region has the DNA TGTGCCACCAGTGATTGGGCCTCTGGGGCCAACGTCCTGACTTTC. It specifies CATSDWASGANVLTF.

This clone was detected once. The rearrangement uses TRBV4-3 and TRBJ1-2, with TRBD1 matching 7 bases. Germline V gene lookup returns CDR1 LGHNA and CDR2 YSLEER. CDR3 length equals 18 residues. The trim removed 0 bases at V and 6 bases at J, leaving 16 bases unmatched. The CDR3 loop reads CASSQDTKLTGTADGYTF. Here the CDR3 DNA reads TGCGCCAGCAGCCAAGATACGAAATTGACCGGGACAGCCGATGGCTACACCTTC.

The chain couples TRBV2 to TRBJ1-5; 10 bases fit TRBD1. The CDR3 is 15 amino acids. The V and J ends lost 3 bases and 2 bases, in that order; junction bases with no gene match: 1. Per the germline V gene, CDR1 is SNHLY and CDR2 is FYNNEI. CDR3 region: CASSEDRGGNQPQHF. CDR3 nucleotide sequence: TGTGCCAGCAGTGAGGACAGGGGGGGCAATCAGCCCCAGCATTTT.

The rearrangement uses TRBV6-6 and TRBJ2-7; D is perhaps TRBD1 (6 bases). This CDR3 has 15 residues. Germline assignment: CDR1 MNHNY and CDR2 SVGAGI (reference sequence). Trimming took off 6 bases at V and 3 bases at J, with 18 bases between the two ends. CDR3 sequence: CASRIYGTYIYEQYF. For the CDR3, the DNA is TGTGCCAGCAGGATTTACGGGACATACATCTACGAGCAGTACTTC.